This entry lists 2 T cell receptor beta chains sequenced from one sample in a study of Ad26.COV2.S vaccination and SARS-CoV-2 variants. Regarding treatment: some 19 received Ad26.COV2.S at low or high dose, single or two shots; several received placebo; per-sample allocation not given. The investigators took samples on day 63 after the first vaccine or placebo injection. Sequencing used immunoSEQ multiplex PCR; TCRdb keeps in-frame clones, though not all of them. The sample records roughly 460,000 clones, around 89% being singletons. The source was peripheral blood, collected in a trial of Ad26.COV2.S vaccine versus placebo. These receptors originate from a person aged 18-60 years who received the Ad26.COV2.S COVID-19 vaccine or a placebo.

V gene TRBV5-4 combines with J gene TRBJ1-2; 7 bases map to TRBD1. Germline V gene lookup returns CDR1 SGHNT and CDR2 YYREEE (reference sequence). Unmatched junction bases numbered 4, after V lost 4 bases and J lost 4 bases. The CDR3 totals 13 residues. CDR3 region: CASSGDSFYGYTF. The CDR3 DNA is TGTGCCAGCAGCGGGGACAGCTTCTATGGCTACACCTTC.

This chain links TRBV20-1 with TRBJ2-3; D could derive from TRBD1 or TRBD2 (5 bases each). The V and J ends lost 3 bases and 2 bases respectively, with 9 bases between them. The length of the CDR3 is 13 residues. Germline V gene sequence: CDR1 DFQATT, CDR2 SNEGSKA (reference sequence). The CDR3 bases are TGCAGTGCTAGTGGGACGACCACAGATACGCAGTATTTT. Its translation: CSASGTTTDTQYF.